A selection of T cell receptor beta chains follows, all from one sample in a study of PD-1 blockade in classical Hodgkin lymphoma. Generated by immunoSEQ multiplex PCR, the TCRdb table keeps only in-frame clones and is missing some. The table has about 58,000 clones, about 91% seen once. The specimen comprised peripheral blood mononuclear cells (PBMCs), sampled before the second cycle of nivolumab. These TCRs come from a human donor with classical Hodgkin lymphoma. CDR3s include the opening cysteine and the closing phenylalanine or tryptophan. The D gene is left open where the match is weak. Size tells how often a clone was seen (once, few, many) or the class of an expanded clone, and some rows leave it out.

>TRBV7-3|NA|TRBJ1-1|NA
TGTGCCAGCAGCTTAACCTTCGGCACTGAAGCTTTCTTT
CASSLTFGTEAFF
>TRBV25-1|NA|TRBJ1-4|NA
TGTGCCAGCAGTGAATCACGGCCAACTAATGAAAAACTGTTTTTT
CASSESRPTNEKLFF
>TRBV19|NA|TRBJ2-3|NA
TGTGCCAGTAGGAACTGGACCGACACAGATACGCAGTATTTT
CASRNWTDTDTQYF
>TRBV7-9|NA|TRBJ1-2|NA
TGTGCCAGCAGTGCGACCGTTTGGGGATCTGAATATGGCTACACCTTC
CASSATVWGSEYGYTF
>TRBV9|NA|TRBJ2-3|NA
TGTGCCAGCAGCGTAGAGGAGCTACCGCCAGATACGCAGTATTTT
CASSVEELPPDTQYF
>TRBV30|NA|TRBJ1-6|TRBD1
TGTGCCTGGAGCGATCCTCGGACAGGGGGTAGAAATTCACCCCTCCACTTT
CAWSDPRTGGRNSPLHF
>TRBV10-3|NA|TRBJ2-7|TRBD1
TGTGCCATCAGTGGGGGGACAGGCTCCTACGAGCAGTACTTC
CAISGGTGSYEQYF
>TRBV10-1|NA|TRBJ2-7|NA
TGCGCCGGAGCAGAGGCGAGCTCCTACGAGCAGTACTTC
CAGAEASSYEQYF
>TRBV5-1|NA|TRBJ1-2|NA
TGCGCCAGCAGCCTACAGGACTCCCTCTACTATGGCTACACCTTC
CASSLQDSLYYGYTF
>TRBV28|NA|TRBJ2-5|TRBD1
TGTGCCAGCAGTTCGCCGGGACAGCTCCAAGAGACCCAGTACTTC
CASSSPGQLQETQYF
>TRBV14|NA|TRBJ2-1|TRBD1
TGTGCCAGCAGACCGGGACAGGGCTACAATGAGCAGTTCTTC
CASRPGQGYNEQFF
>TRBV27|NA|TRBJ1-4|NA
TGTGCCAGAAGGATACCCACCGCAACTAATGAAAAACTGTTTTTT
CARRIPTATNEKLFF
>TRBV7-2|NA|TRBJ2-5|TRBD1
TGTGCCAGCAGCTTAGGCTATAGGGACAGGTTTCAGGGGGCCCAGTACTTC
CASSLGYRDRFQGAQYF
>TRBV4-1|NA|TRBJ1-4|TRBD1
TGCGCCAGCAGCCTTTTACCGGGACAGGGTGATGAAAAACTGTTTTTT
CASSLLPGQGDEKLFF
>TRBV9|NA|TRBJ2-3|NA
TGTGCCAGCAGCGCCCGACTAGGCTTTCTCCAAGATACGCAGTATTTT
CASSARLGFLQDTQYF
>TRBV19|NA|TRBJ1-1|NA
TGTGCCAGTCACCGTGTGGGCCAGGGCGGCACTGAAGCTTTCTTT
CASHRVGQGGTEAFF
>TRBV4-1|NA|TRBJ2-7|TRBD1
TGCGCCAGCAGCCATAAGACAGGGGTCCTATTCGAGCAGTACTTC
CASSHKTGVLFEQYF
>TRBV4-2|NA|TRBJ1-4|NA
TGTGCCAGCAGCCACGCCGGCCCCACAACTAATGAAAAACTGTTTTTT
CASSHAGPTTNEKLFF
>TRBV7-9|NA|TRBJ2-7|NA
TGTGCCAGCAGCTTAACCCCTCCGGGACCGGGTGCGCTCGAGCAGTACTTC
CASSLTPPGPGALEQYF
>TRBV6-4|NA|TRBJ1-1|NA
TGTGCCAGTCCAAAGATTGGGGGTCATACTGAAGCTTTCTTT
CASPKIGGHTEAFF
>TRBV5-1|NA|TRBJ2-3|NA
TGCGCCAGCAGCTTGGTCGGGGACCCATCGGATACGCAGTATTTT
CASSLVGDPSDTQYF
>TRBV7-2|NA|TRBJ2-7|NA
TGTGCCAGCAGCTTCACGGTGTACGAGCAGTACTTC
CASSFTVYEQYF
>TRBV9|NA|TRBJ1-4|NA
TGTGCCAGCAGCCCGACATCGGGGGCGGGGGCTGAAAAACTGTTTTTT
CASSPTSGAGAEKLFF
>TRBV6-5|NA|TRBJ1-1|NA
TGTGCCAGCAGTTACACCCATGGGGCCATGAACACTGAAGCTTTCTTT
CASSYTHGAMNTEAFF
>TRBV19|NA|TRBJ1-4|NA
TGTGCCAGTAGTACCGATACAGGGAGGAAACTGTTTTTT
CASSTDTGRKLFF
>TRBV9|NA|TRBJ2-1|TRBD1
TGTGCCAGCAGCGGAGACAGGGTCGGGAATGAGCAGTTCTTC
CASSGDRVGNEQFF
>TRBV18|NA|TRBJ2-7|TRBD1
TGTGCCAGCTCACCACGGGGACAGGTCTACGAGCAGTACTTC
CASSPRGQVYEQYF
>TRBV27|NA|TRBJ2-3|TRBD2
TGTGCCAGCAGTTTGGGACTAGATTTATTCACAGATACGCAGTATTTT
CASSLGLDLFTDTQYF
>TRBV25-1|few|TRBJ2-2|NA
TGTGCCAGCAGTGTGCGGGGGCCGGGCACCGGGGAGCTGTTTTTT
CASSVRGPGTGELFF
>TRBV27|NA|TRBJ2-1|TRBD2
TGTGCCAGCAGTTTATTCGGACTAGCGGGGTACAATGAGCAGTTCTTC
CASSLFGLAGYNEQFF
>TRBV10-2|once|TRBJ1-4|TRBD1
TGCGCCAGCAGTGACCGGGACAGGGCCGAAAAACTGTTTTTT
CASSDRDRAEKLFF
>TRBV27|once|TRBJ2-3|TRBD2
TGTGCCAGCTCTTTCTCGAGCGGGACTGGCACAGATACGCAGTATTTT
CASSFSSGTGTDTQYF
>TRBV5-4|NA|TRBJ2-3|TRBD2
TGTGCCAGCAGCTTGGATGGCGGGAGTTGGACAGATACGCAGTATTTT
CASSLDGGSWTDTQYF
>TRBV30|NA|TRBJ2-5|TRBD2
TGTGCTTTATGTTGGGGGACTAGCGGGTTAGAGACCCAGTACTTC
CALCWGTSGLETQYF
>TRBV6-4|NA|TRBJ2-1|TRBD2
TGTGCCAGCAGTCTGTTAGCGGGAGCGGGAGACAATGAGCAGTTCTTC
CASSLLAGAGDNEQFF
>TRBV5-8|NA|TRBJ2-5|TRBD1
TGTGCCAGCAGCTTGGCCCGGACAGGGTCTGTGGGAGAGACCCAGTACTTC
CASSLARTGSVGETQYF
>TRBV27|NA|TRBJ1-4|TRBD1
TGTGCCAGCAGTTTATCGAAAGTAAAGGGGGCGGGTGATGAAAAACTGTTTTTT
CASSLSKVKGAGDEKLFF
>TRBV19|NA|TRBJ1-1|NA
TGTGCCAGTAGTATAGGGGTCTCTGAAGCTTTCTTT
CASSIGVSEAFF
>TRBV7-2|NA|TRBJ1-4|TRBD1
TGTGCCAGCAGCTTAAGGGGGACAGGGGATGAAAAACTGTTTTTT
CASSLRGTGDEKLFF
>TRBV28|NA|TRBJ2-1|NA
TGTGCCAGCACCGTAAGGCCTAGCCGTGACAATGAGCAGTTCTTC
CASTVRPSRDNEQFF
>TRBV5-6|NA|TRBJ2-3|NA
TGTGCCAGCAGCTTTTGGGGTACCACCACAGATACGCAGTATTTT
CASSFWGTTTDTQYF
>TRBV7-3|NA|TRBJ1-2|NA
TGTGCCAGCAGCCTAACCCCCCCCAGTTCCTCGGGTGATGGCTACACCTTC
CASSLTPPSSSGDGYTF
>TRBV7-9|NA|TRBJ2-5|NA
TGTGCCAGCAGTAATCAAGAGACCCAGTACTTC
CASSNQETQYF
>TRBV5-4|NA|TRBJ1-2|TRBD1
TGTGCCAGCAGCCAAGATCTTGCGGGACAGGGCTATGGCTACACCTTC
CASSQDLAGQGYGYTF
>TRBV13|NA|TRBJ1-2|TRBD1
TGTGCCAGCAGCACCCAACAGGGGGCGGGCTATGGCTACACCTTC
CASSTQQGAGYGYTF
>TRBV5-1|once|TRBJ1-1|TRBD1
TGCGCCAGCAGCCTCGAACAGGGGACGGCGAGCACTGAAGCTTTCTTT
CASSLEQGTASTEAFF
>TRBV4-1|NA|TRBJ1-5|TRBD1
TGCGCCAGCAGCCAAGTTACAGGGGATCAGCCCCAGCATTTT
CASSQVTGDQPQHF
>TRBV13|NA|TRBJ2-7|TRBD1
TGTGCCAGCAGCGCCGGGACAGGGTACTACGAGCAGTACTTC
CASSAGTGYYEQYF
>TRBV27|once|TRBJ2-3|NA
TGTGCCAGCAGTCCCCGCCCACCGGAGGTCACAGATACGCAGTATTTT
CASSPRPPEVTDTQYF
>TRBV21-1|once|TRBJ2-2|NA
TGTGCCAGCAGCAGCCTTGTCGAGCCGGGACTAGCTACCTCCGGGGAGCTGTTTTTT
CASSSLVEPGLATSGELFF
>TRBV27|medium-sized|TRBJ2-3|TRBD2
TGTGCCAGCAGTTTATCGCTAGGCGGGAGAACAGATACGCAGTATTTT
CASSLSLGGRTDTQYF
>TRBV5-1|NA|TRBJ2-7|TRBD1
TGCGCCAGCAGCTTGGGACAGGGGGTCCACGAGCAGTACTTC
CASSLGQGVHEQYF
>TRBV5-1|NA|TRBJ2-3|TRBD2
TGCGCCAGCAGCTTGGCCGGGACTAGCGGAACAGATACGCAGTATTTT
CASSLAGTSGTDTQYF